This TCR beta chain was identified during a study of lymphopenia after photon versus proton radiotherapy. Overall study findings and caveats: Under photons, naive T cells and diversity fell while effector/memory populations rose. After the lymphocyte nadir, photon-treated repertoires showed oligoclonal expansion, especially of CD8+ Temra cells. Post-nadir TCR diversity decline inversely tracked overall survival among those who died.

From germline, CDR1 is KGHSH and CDR2 LQKENI. This CDR3 is 15 amino acids long. Trimming at V came to 0 bases and at J to 6 bases, leaving 5 bases not matched to a gene. This clone was detected once. The antigen remains unidentified. Assay: immunoSEQ multiplex PCR; the TCRdb copy retains only in-frame clones and omits some. Of approximately 9,100 clones in the sample, around nine tenths are singletons; the top ten hold about 21%. The source material was peripheral blood, sampled from a patient treated with photon-based radiotherapy. V is TRBV18 and J is TRBJ2-4; 7 bases are shared with TRBD2. The TCR originated in an elderly man with cholangiocarcinoma. CDR3 residues: CASSPPSGRANIQYF. As DNA, the CDR3 is TGTGCCAGCTCACCACCGTCAGGGAGGGCAAACATTCAGTACTTC.